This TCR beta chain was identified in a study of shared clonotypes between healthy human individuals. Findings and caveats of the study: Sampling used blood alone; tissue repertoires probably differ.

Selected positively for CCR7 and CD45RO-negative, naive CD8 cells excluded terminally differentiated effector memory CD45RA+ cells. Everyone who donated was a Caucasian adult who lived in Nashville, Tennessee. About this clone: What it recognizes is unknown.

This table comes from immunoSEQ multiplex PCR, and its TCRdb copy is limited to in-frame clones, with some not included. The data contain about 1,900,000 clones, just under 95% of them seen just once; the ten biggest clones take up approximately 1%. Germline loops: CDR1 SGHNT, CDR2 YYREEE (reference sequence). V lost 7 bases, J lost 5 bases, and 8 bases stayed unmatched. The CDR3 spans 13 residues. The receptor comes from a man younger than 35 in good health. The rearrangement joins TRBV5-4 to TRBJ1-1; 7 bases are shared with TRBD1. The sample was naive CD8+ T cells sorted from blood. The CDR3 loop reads CASGTDPETEAFF. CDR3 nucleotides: TGTGCCAGCGGGACAGACCCCGAGACTGAAGCTTTCTTT. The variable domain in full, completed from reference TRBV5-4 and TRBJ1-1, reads ETGVTQSPTHLIKTRGQQVTLRCSSQSGHNTVSWYQQALGQGPQFIFQYYREEENGRGNFPPRFSGLQFPNYSSELNVNALELDDSALYLCASGTDPETEAFFGQGTRLTVV.